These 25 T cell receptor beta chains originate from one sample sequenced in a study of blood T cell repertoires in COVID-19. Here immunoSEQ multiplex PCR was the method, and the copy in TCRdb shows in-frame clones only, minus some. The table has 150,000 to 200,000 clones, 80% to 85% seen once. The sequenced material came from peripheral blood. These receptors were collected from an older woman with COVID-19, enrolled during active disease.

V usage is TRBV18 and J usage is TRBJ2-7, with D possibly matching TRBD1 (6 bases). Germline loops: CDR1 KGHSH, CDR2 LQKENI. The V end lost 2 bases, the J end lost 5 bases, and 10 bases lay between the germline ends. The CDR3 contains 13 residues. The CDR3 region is CASSPDRNHEQYF. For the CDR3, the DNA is TGTGCCAGCTCACCAGACAGGAACCACGAGCAGTACTTC.

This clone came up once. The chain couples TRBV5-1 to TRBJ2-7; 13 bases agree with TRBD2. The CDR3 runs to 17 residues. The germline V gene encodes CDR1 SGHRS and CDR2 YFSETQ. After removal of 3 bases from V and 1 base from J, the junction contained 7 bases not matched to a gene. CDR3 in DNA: TGCGCCAGCAGCTCGACTAGCGGGAGGACCGAGTCCTACGAGCAGTACTTC. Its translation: CASSSTSGRTESYEQYF.

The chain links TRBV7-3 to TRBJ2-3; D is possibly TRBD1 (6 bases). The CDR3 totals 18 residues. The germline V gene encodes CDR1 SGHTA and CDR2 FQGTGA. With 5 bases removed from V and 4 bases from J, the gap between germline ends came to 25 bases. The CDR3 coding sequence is TGTGCCAGCAGCCCATGGGGTCGAGGGGCATCAGGGGCAGATACGCAGTATTTT. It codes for CASSPWGRGASGADTQYF. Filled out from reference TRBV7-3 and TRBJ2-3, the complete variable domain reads GAGVSQTPSNKVTEKGKYVELRCDPISGHTALYWYRQSLGQGPEFLIYFQGTGAADDSGLPNDRFFAVRPEGSVSTLKIQRTERGDSAVYLCASSPWGRGASGADTQYFGPGTRLTVL.

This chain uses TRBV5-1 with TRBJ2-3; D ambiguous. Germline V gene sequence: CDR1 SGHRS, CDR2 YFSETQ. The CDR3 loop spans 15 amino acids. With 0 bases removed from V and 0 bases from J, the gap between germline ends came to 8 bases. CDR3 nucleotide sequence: TGCGCCAGCAGCTTGGACAATCCTAGCACAGATACGCAGTATTTT. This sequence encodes CASSLDNPSTDTQYF.

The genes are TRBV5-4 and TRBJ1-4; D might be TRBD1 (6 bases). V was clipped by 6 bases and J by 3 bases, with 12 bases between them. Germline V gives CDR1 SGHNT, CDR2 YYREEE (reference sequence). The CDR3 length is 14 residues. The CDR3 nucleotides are TGTGCCAGCAAGGGAGGGGGACCTAATGAAAAACTGTTTTTT. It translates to CASKGGGPNEKLFF.

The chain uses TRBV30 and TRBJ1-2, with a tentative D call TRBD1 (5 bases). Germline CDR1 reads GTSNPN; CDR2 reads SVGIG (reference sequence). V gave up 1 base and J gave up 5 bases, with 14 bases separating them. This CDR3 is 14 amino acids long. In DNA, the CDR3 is TGTGCCTGGAGTGGGGTCGGGGGATTATATGGCTACACCTTC. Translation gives CAWSGVGGLYGYTF. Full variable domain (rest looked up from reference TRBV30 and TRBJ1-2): SQTIHQWPATLVQPVGSPLSLECTVEGTSNPNLYWYRQAAGRGLQLLFYSVGIGQISSEVPQNLSASRPQDRQFILSSKKLLLSDSGFYLCAWSGVGGLYGYTFGSGTRLTVV.

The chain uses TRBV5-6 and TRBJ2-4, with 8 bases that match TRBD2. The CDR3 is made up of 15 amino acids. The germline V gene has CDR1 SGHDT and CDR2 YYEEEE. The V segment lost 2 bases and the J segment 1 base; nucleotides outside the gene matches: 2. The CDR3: CASSLRGGAKNIQYF. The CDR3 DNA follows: TGTGCCAGCAGCTTACGCGGGGGGGCCAAAAACATTCAGTACTTC.

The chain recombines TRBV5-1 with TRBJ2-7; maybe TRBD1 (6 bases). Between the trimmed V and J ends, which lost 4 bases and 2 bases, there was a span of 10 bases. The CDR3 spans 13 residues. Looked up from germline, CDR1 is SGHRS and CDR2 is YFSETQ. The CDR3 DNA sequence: TGCGCCAGCAGCAAGGACAGCCCCTACGAGCAGTACGTC. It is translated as CASSKDSPYEQYV.

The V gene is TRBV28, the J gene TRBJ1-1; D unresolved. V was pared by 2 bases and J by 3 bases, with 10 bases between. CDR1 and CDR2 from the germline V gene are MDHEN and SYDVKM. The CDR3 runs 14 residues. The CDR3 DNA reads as TGTGCCAGCAGTTTAATTTTGAGGGACACTGAAGCTTTCTTT. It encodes CASSLILRDTEAFF.

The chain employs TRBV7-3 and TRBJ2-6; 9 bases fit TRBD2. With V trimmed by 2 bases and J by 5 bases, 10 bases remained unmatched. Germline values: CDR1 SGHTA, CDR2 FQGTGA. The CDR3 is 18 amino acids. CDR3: CASSLRAGGPLRANVLTF. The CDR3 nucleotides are TGTGCCAGCAGCTTACGAGCGGGGGGCCCCCTCCGGGCCAACGTCCTGACTTTC.

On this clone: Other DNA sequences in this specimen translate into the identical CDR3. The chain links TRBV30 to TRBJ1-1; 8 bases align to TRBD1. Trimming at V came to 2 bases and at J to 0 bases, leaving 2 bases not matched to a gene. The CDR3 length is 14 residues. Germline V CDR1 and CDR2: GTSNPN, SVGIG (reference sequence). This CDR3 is CAWSPGGMNTEAFF. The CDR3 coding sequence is TGTGCCTGGAGTCCAGGGGGCATGAACACTGAAGCTTTCTTT.

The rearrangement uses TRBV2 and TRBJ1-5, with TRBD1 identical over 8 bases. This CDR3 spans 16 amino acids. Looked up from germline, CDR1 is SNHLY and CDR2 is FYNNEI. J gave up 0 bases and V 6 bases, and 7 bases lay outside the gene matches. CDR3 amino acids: CASSPQGAHSNQPQHF. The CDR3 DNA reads TGTGCCAGCAGCCCTCAGGGGGCCCATAGCAATCAGCCCCAGCATTTT.

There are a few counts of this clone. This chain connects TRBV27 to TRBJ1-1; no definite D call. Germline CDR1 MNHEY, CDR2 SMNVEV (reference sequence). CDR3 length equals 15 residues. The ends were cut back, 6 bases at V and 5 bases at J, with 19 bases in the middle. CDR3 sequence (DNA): TGTGCCAGCAGCTCAGACGGCGGGCTGGTAACTGAAGCTTTCTTT. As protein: CASSSDGGLVTEAFF.

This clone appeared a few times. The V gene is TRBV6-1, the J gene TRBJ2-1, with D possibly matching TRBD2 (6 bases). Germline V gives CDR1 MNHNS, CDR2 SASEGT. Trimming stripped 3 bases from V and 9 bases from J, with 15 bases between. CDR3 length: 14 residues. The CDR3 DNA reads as TGTGCCAGCAGTGATCTGGGCGGGGTGGTTGAGCAGTTCTTC. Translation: CASSDLGGVVEQFF.

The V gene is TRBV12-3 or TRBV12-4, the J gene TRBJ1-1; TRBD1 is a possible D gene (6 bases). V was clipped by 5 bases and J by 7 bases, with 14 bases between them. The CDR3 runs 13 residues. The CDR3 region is CASSAPGHFEAFF. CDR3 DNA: TGTGCCAGCAGTGCACCGGGACACTTTGAAGCTTTCTTT.

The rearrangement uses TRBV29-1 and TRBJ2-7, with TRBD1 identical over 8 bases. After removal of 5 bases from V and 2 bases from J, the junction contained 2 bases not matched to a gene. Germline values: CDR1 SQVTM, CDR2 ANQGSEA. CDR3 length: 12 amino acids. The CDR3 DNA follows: TGCAGCGTTCGGACAGGGCCCTACGAGCAGTACTTC. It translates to CSVRTGPYEQYF.

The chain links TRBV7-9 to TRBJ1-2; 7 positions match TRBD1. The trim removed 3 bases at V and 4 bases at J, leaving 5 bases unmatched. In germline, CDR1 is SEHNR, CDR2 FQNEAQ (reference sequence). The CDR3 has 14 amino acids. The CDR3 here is CASSLTGWGYGYTF. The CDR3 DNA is TGTGCCAGCAGCTTGACAGGGTGGGGCTATGGCTACACCTTC.

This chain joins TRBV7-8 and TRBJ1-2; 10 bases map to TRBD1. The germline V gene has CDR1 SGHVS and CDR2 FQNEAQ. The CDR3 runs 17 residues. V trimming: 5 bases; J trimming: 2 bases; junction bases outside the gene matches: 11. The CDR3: CASSPKTGGAKNYGYTF. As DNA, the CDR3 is TGTGCCAGCAGCCCTAAGACAGGGGGCGCGAAGAACTATGGCTACACCTTC.

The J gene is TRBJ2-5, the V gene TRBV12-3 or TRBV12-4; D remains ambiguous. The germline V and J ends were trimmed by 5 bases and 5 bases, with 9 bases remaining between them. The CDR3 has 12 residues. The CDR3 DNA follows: TGTGCCAGCAGTCAGATCTGGGAGACCCAGTACTTC. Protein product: CASSQIWETQYF.

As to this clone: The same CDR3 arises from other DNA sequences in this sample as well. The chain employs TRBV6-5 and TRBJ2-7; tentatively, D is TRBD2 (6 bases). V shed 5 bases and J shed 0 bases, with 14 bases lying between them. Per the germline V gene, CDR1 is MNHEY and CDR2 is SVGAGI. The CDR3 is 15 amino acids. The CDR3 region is CASSPRGGSSYEQYF. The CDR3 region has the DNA TGTGCCAGCAGTCCCCGTGGAGGGAGCTCCTACGAGCAGTACTTC.

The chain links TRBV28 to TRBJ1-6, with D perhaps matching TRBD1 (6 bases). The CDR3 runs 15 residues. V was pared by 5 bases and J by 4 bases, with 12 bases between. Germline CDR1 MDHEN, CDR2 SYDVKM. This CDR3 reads CASSGPQGYNSPLHF. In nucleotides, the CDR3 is TGTGCCAGCAGTGGCCCACAGGGATATAATTCACCCCTCCACTTT.

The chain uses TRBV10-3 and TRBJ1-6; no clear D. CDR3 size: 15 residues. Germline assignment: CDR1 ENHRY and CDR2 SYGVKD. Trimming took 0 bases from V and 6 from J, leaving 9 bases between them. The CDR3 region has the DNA TGTGCCATCAGTGAGTCGACACCCTCTAATTCACCCCTCCACTTT. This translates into CAISESTPSNSPLHF.

DNA of the CDR3: TGTGCCAGCAGTTTAGCGGGAGGGTTCTACAATGAGCAGTTCTTC. This translates into CASSLAGGFYNEQFF. The V and J genes are TRBV6-4 and TRBJ2-1, with TRBD2 identical over 11 bases. This CDR3 has 15 residues. V lost 5 bases and J lost 3; bases outside the gene matches: 3. The germline V gene encodes CDR1 MRHNA and CDR2 SNTAGT.

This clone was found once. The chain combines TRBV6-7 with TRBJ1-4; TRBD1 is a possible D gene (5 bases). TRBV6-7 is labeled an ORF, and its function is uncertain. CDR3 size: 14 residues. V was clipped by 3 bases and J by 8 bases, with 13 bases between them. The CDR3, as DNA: TGTGCCAGCAGTTATCGGGACGGGGGGGAAAAACTGTTTTTT. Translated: CASSYRDGGEKLFF.

The CDR3 is CASRITGTGYGYTF. The CDR3, as DNA: TGTGCCAGCAGAATTACCGGGACAGGATATGGCTACACCTTC. The V and J genes are TRBV28 and TRBJ1-2; 8 positions agree with TRBD1. The CDR3 totals 14 residues. Germline assignment: CDR1 MDHEN and CDR2 SYDVKM. V gave up 6 bases and J gave up 5 bases; unmatched junction bases: 8.